Each of the 17 T cell receptor beta chains below was sequenced from the same sample in a study of CD8+CD57+ T cells in acquired aplastic anemia. TCR beta VDJ and CDR3 profiling used genomic DNA as template. TCRdb recomputed calls from the reads with MiXCR, one row per CDR3 protein. The sample records roughly 170,000 distinct CDR3 sequences, under 75% being singletons. Material for sequencing was sorted CD4+, CD8+, or CD8+CD57+ T cells (not recorded which) from PBMCs. The receptors come from a human donor in good health.

A single count supports this clonotype. V is TRBV10-3 and J is TRBJ1-2; D is uncertain. This CDR3 region has 13 residues. Germline CDR1 and CDR2: ENHRY and SYGVKD. Trimming took 9 bases from V and 2 from J, leaving 13 bases between them. CDR3 sequence (DNA): TGTGCCATTGCGGACCTGGCCAACTATGGCTACACCTTC. Its translation is CAIADLANYGYTF.

J is TRBJ2-1 and V is TRBV5-1, with D unresolved. This CDR3 contains 17 residues. The V gene's germline CDR1 is SGHRS and CDR2 YFSETQ. V was cut by 3 bases and J by 4 bases, with 20 bases left in between. CDR3 sequence: CASSSNVVGLPYNEQFF. CDR3 nucleotide sequence: TGCGCCAGCAGCTCCAATGTAGTGGGTCTCCCGTACAATGAGCAGTTCTTC.

The V call is TRBV7-6, the J call TRBJ2-7, with D hard to call. Trimming removed 9 bases from V and 2 bases from J, with 8 bases in between. The CDR3 has 11 residues. CDR1 and CDR2 (germline): SGHVS, FNYEAQ. In DNA form, the CDR3 reads TGTGCCAGTGGAGATACCTACGAGCAGTACTTC. Protein: CASGDTYEQYF.

The chain links TRBV2 to TRBJ2-7; the D gene could be TRBD1 or TRBD2 (5 bases each). The CDR3 is 13 amino acids. Trimming took off 6 bases at V and 3 bases at J, with 12 bases between the two ends. Germline CDR1 is SNHLY and CDR2 is FYNNEI. The DNA of the CDR3 is TGTGCCAGCAGGGGGGAGAATATCTACGAGCAGTACTTC. Its protein product is CASRGENIYEQYF. Looking up the rest from reference TRBV2 and TRBJ2-7 gives the full variable domain: EPEVTQTPSHQVTQMGQEVILRCVPISNHLYFYWYRQILGQKVEFLVSFYNNEISEKSEIFDDQFSVERPDGSNFTLKIRSTKLEDSAMYFCASRGENIYEQYFGPGTRLTVT.

The chain is built from TRBV10-1 and TRBJ2-7, with 9 nucleotides matching TRBD1. The junction had 14 bases not matched to a gene; V was cut back by 7 bases and J by 10 bases. The CDR3 loop spans 14 amino acids. The V gene's germline CDR1 is WNHNN and CDR2 SYGVQD (reference sequence). CDR3 sequence reads: CASNGQGRGIDQYF. The DNA for the CDR3 is TGCGCCAGCAACGGACAGGGGCGGGGGATCGATCAGTACTTC.

V usage is TRBV7-3 and J usage is TRBJ2-7; 12 bases match TRBD1. Germline assignment: CDR1 SGHTA and CDR2 FQGTGA. CDR3 length equals 19 residues. Germline trimming cut 4 bases from V and 4 bases from J; bases unmatched to any gene: 17. For the CDR3, the DNA is TGTGCCAGCAGCTCACCGGGACAGGGGGCAATACGGGCTATGTACGAGCAGTACTTC. Its protein product is CASSSPGQGAIRAMYEQYF.

The CDR3 sequence is CATGTGKSYEQYF. DNA of the CDR3: TGTGCGACCGGGACGGGTAAATCCTACGAGCAGTACTTC. This chain uses TRBV2 with TRBJ2-7; D may match TRBD1 or TRBD2 (5 bases each). This CDR3 is built from 13 residues. CDR1 and CDR2 (germline): SNHLY, FYNNEI.

This chain joins TRBV7-9 and TRBJ2-3; 8 nucleotides match TRBD2. This CDR3 region has 16 residues. V shed 5 bases, J shed 0 bases, and the junction held 7 bases outside the gene matches. Germline V gene data show CDR1 as SEHNR and CDR2 as FQNEAQ (reference sequence). The CDR3 bases are TGTGCCAGCAGCAACCGCGGGGGGCCTAGCACAGATACGCAGTATTTT. Amino acid sequence: CASSNRGGPSTDTQYF.

The V and J genes are TRBV7-9 and TRBJ2-5; unclear D gene. The CDR3 totals 13 residues. Between the trimmed V and J ends, which lost 6 bases and 0 bases, there was a span of 8 bases. Germline CDR1 and CDR2: SEHNR and FQNEAQ (reference sequence). This CDR3 reads CASRFGNQETQYF. CDR3 sequence (DNA): TGTGCCAGCAGATTCGGCAACCAAGAGACCCAGTACTTC.

This chain connects TRBV5-1 to TRBJ1-1; perhaps TRBD1 as D (6 bases). Germline V lookup: CDR1 SGHRS, CDR2 YFSETQ. The CDR3 is 14 amino acids. V dropped 2 bases and J dropped 1 base, with 9 bases sitting between them. CDR3 region: CASSFGTKNTEAFF. CDR3 sequence (DNA): TGCGCCAGCAGCTTCGGGACAAAGAACACTGAAGCTTTCTTT.

A single count supports this clonotype. A read error may explain this, as a much larger clone is one base away. The conserved final phenylalanine or tryptophan is absent from the CDR3, which likely points to a read error. The genes are TRBV9 and TRBJ1-1; D unclear. The germline V gene encodes CDR1 SGDLS and CDR2 YYNGEE. The V gene lost 7 bases and the J gene lost 1 base, with 8 bases spanning the gap. This CDR3 has 12 residues. CDR3 coding DNA: TGTGCCAGCGGCAAGTCGAACACTGAAGCTTTCTCT. This sequence encodes CASGKSNTEAFS.

The V call is TRBV25-1, the J call TRBJ2-3; D is possibly TRBD1 (7 bases). The germline V and J ends were trimmed by 6 bases and 2 bases, with 15 bases remaining between them. This CDR3 region has 15 residues. The V gene's germline CDR1 is MGHDK and CDR2 SYGVNS. The CDR3 loop is CASRRGGGPTDTQYF. In nucleotides, the CDR3 is TGTGCCAGCAGACGCGGAGGGGGCCCCACAGATACGCAGTATTTT.

A remark on this clonotype: It may be a read error: a sequence one base away is much more abundant. This chain links TRBV27 with TRBJ2-2; TRBD1 matches at 7 bases. Trimming removed 8 bases from V and 0 bases from J; junction bases left unmatched: 0. The CDR3 length is 13 residues. Germline lookup yields CDR1 MNHEY and CDR2 SMNVEV (reference sequence). The CDR3 nucleotides are TGTGCCAGCGGGACAGCGAACACCGGGGAGCTGTTTTTT. This gives the protein CASGTANTGELFF.

This rearrangement joins TRBV7-9 to TRBJ2-2; D unclear. Trimming cost V 8 bases and J 5 bases, with 6 bases left between them. This CDR3 has 11 amino acids. Germline V lookup: CDR1 SEHNR, CDR2 FQNEAQ (reference sequence). This chain's CDR3 is CASFPTGELFF. CDR3 in DNA: TGTGCCAGCTTCCCAACCGGGGAGCTGTTTTTT.

The chain's CDR3 is CASSLNYASSGANVLTF. The CDR3 nucleotides are TGTGCCAGCAGCTTAAATTACGCCAGCTCTGGGGCCAACGTCCTGACTTTC. The rearrangement joins TRBV7-9 to TRBJ2-6; no firm D call. CDR1 and CDR2 (germline): SEHNR, FQNEAQ (reference sequence). Trimming took off 2 bases at V and 0 bases at J, with 11 bases between the two ends. The CDR3 length is 17 residues.

This chain uses TRBV19 with TRBJ1-1; D call uncertain. CDR3 length: 16 residues. The V end was cut by 7 bases, the J end by 0 bases, with 18 bases between. Germline assignment: CDR1 LNHDA and CDR2 SQIVND (reference sequence). CDR3 bases: TGTGCCAGTAACGCGGGCAGAGGAGGCATGAACACTGAAGCTTTCTTT. It codes for CASNAGRGGMNTEAFF.

This clonotype was seen once. Germline and junction disagree at one end, which may indicate a read error. In DNA form, the CDR3 reads TGTGCTAGCAGCTTAATTGATCAGCATGAGCAGTTCTTC. Amino acid sequence: CASSLIDQHEQFF. The J gene is TRBJ2-1, the V gene TRBV7-3; the D is unclear. The CDR3 is 13 amino acids. Per germline, CDR1 SGHTA and CDR2 FQGTGA.